The clone carrying this TCR beta chain occurred once. The PCR made use of 60 Vbeta and 13 Jbeta primers. Sequencing was performed with immunoSEQ multiplex PCR; in TCRdb, only in-frame clones are kept and a portion is missing. Altogether 100,000 to 150,000 clones are present, roughly three quarters being singletons, with the ten largest covering roughly 2%. The sample comes from a study of cytomegalovirus exposure and HLA in healthy donors. The wider study: Unique TCRs numbering roughly 85 million, obtained from HLA-typed donors, made up an early data release.

The CDR3 runs 18 residues. V lost 5 bases to trimming and J lost 4 bases, with 24 bases between them. Germline CDR1 is MNHEY and CDR2 is SMNVEV (reference sequence). Nominally healthy donors were sampled, though unrecorded immune exposures were likely. The V and J genes are TRBV27 and TRBJ1-3; D unresolved. The material sequenced was PBMCs. The sequence came from a man aged 18 to 30 in good health and CMV-seronegative. CDR3 sequence: CASSARIPNTAAGNTIYF. CDR3 in DNA: TGTGCCAGCAGTGCCCGGATACCGAATACGGCGGCGGGAAACACCATATATTTT.